These 9 T cell receptor beta chains came from one sample sequenced in a study of blood T cell repertoires in COVID-19. Clones were read by immunoSEQ multiplex PCR, and TCRdb kept only the in-frame ones, dropping some. The sample lists about 150,000 clones, under 85% occurring once. Input material: peripheral blood. Receptor source: a man in his sixties with COVID-19, enrolled during active disease.

This clone was seen once. This CDR3 is CASSEPENPGYGYTF. The CDR3 DNA reads TGTGCCAGCAGTGAACCAGAAAACCCTGGCTATGGCTACACCTTC. V is TRBV2 and J is TRBJ1-2; no definite D call. The CDR3 totals 15 residues. Trimming removed 2 bases at V and 4 bases at J, with 14 bases between. Germline-derived CDR1 and CDR2 are SNHLY and FYNNEI.

This chain joins TRBV11-2 and TRBJ1-1; 7 bases align to TRBD1. This CDR3 is 16 amino acids long. V lost 5 bases to trimming and J lost 2 bases; unmatched junction nucleotides: 11. Germline values: CDR1 SGHAT, CDR2 FQNNGV. As DNA, the CDR3 is TGTGCCAGCAGCCCGGGGACAGTAACAAAAAACACTGAAGCTTTCTTT. Its protein is CASSPGTVTKNTEAFF.

This clone was observed once. The chain employs TRBV27 and TRBJ2-1; D not certain. Germline loops: CDR1 MNHEY, CDR2 SMNVEV (reference sequence). Trimming left V 3 bases short and J 8 bases short, with 14 bases between. This CDR3 contains 14 residues. The CDR3 DNA reads TGTGCCAGCAGTTTTGGGTCAGGTGGCGATGAGCAGTTCTTC. This translates into CASSFGSGGDEQFF.

This clone was recorded only once. V and J are TRBV4-2 and TRBJ2-7; 13 nucleotides agree with TRBD2. Germline trimming cut 3 bases from V and 0 bases from J; bases unmatched to any gene: 14. The germline CDR1 and CDR2 sequences are LGHNA and YNFKEQ. This CDR3 has 20 amino acids. The CDR3 spells CASSHEPGLAGINSSYEQYF. CDR3 sequence (DNA): TGTGCCAGCAGCCATGAACCGGGACTAGCGGGGATTAATAGCTCCTACGAGCAGTACTTC.

The chain joins TRBV9 to TRBJ2-4; 7 bases fit TRBD2. With 4 bases clipped from V and 7 bases from J, the junction kept 8 bases outside the gene matches. From germline, CDR1 is SGDLS and CDR2 YYNGEE. The CDR3 covers 14 residues. As DNA, the CDR3 is TGTGCCAGCAGCCCACCTGGGGGGGGTAACATTCAGTACTTC. Encoded protein: CASSPPGGGNIQYF.

The chain recombines TRBV11-2 with TRBJ2-1; TRBD2 agrees at 12 bases. In germline, CDR1 is SGHAT, CDR2 FQNNGV. This CDR3 is 15 amino acids long. After removal of 3 bases from V and 4 bases from J, the junction contained 1 base not matched to a gene. CDR3 DNA sequence: TGTGCCAGCAGCTTTGGACTAGCGGGATACAATGAGCAGTTCTTC. It is translated as CASSFGLAGYNEQFF.

This clone was recorded only once. The rearrangement joins TRBV24-1 to TRBJ2-1; unclear D gene. V lost 2 bases, J lost 2 bases, and 15 bases lay in between. There are 17 residues in the CDR3. Per germline, CDR1 KGHDR and CDR2 SFDVKD. CDR3 sequence: CATSDSQWSEAYNEQFF. DNA of the CDR3: TGTGCCACCAGTGATTCCCAATGGAGCGAAGCCTACAATGAGCAGTTCTTC.

The CDR3 nucleotides read TGTGCCAGCAGTTCAACGAGTATACCCAGCAATCAGCCCCAGCATTTT. Residues: CASSSTSIPSNQPQHF. The chain links TRBV6-6 to TRBJ1-5; D gene ambiguous. V was pared by 4 bases and J by 1 base, with 14 bases between. The CDR3 sequence is 16 residues long. Germline CDR1 and CDR2: MNHNY and SVGAGI (reference sequence).

The chain is built from TRBV28 and TRBJ1-2; D is possibly TRBD1 (5 bases). V shed 7 bases and J shed 4 bases, with 13 bases lying between them. The V gene's germline CDR1 is MDHEN and CDR2 SYDVKM. CDR3 size: 13 residues. The CDR3 is CASTPGQGYGYTF. The CDR3, as DNA: TGTGCCAGCACCCCAGGGCAGGGCTATGGCTACACCTTC.